This TCR beta chain originates from a study of CXCR3-negative and CXCR3-positive naive CD8 T cells. The CDR3 totals 14 residues. Comment on this clonotype: Its antigen remains unidentified.

Study results and limitations: Both naive subsets, CXCR3-negative and CXCR3-positive, displayed similar TRBV-TRBJ usage, unlike memory cells. Memory CD8+ cells had much lower diversity, and both naive subsets had comparably high diversity.

Libraries of TRB cDNA were made by 5' RACE and carried UMIs. For each CDR3 protein, TCRdb gives one entry from its re-call of the 5' RACE reads, without DNA. The listing records over 100,000 distinct CDR3 sequences. The chain couples TRBV12-3 or TRBV12-4 to TRBJ2-1; as DNA is missing, the TRBD2 call by TCRdb cannot be tested. The source is a human donor in good health. Some clones in this sample may be carry-over from other donors' samples. The sample taken for sequencing was naive CXCR3- CD8+ T cells from blood. The subset is: CD45RO-CCR7+CD27+CD95- naive CD8+ T cells lacking CXCR3 (TNR3-). CDR3: CASSLTSVNNEQFF.